A single T cell receptor beta chain is shown here with its context. This specimen belongs to a study of blood T cell repertoires in COVID-19. Individuals aged roughly 18 to 90 years were recruited from approximately 24 US areas. Donors were grouped by their self-reported clinical history. The CDR3 sequence is 14 residues long. With 4 bases clipped from V and 7 bases from J, the junction kept 7 bases outside the gene matches. Germline CDR1 and CDR2: LGHDT and YNNKEL (reference sequence). In the study's own analysis: For nucleated cells, counts were estimated from reference gene primer amplification. Generated by immunoSEQ multiplex PCR, the TCRdb table keeps only in-frame clones and is missing some. The DNA was the basis for D and trimming; V, J and clone size are from that table. The sample lists 250,000 to 300,000 clones; approximately 84% were seen once.

The clonotype originates from a woman between 45 and 65 years old who had been exposed to COVID-19. V gene TRBV3-1 (or the pseudogene TRBV3-2) combines with J gene TRBJ1-2, with 9 bases lining up with TRBD1. Sequences were obtained from PBMCs or T cells enriched from blood (not recorded which). CDR3 region: CASSLGTGSAGYTF. In DNA, the CDR3 is TGTGCCAGCAGCCTCGGGACAGGGTCGGCTGGCTACACCTTC.